This TCR beta chain was identified during a study of early T cells in non-severe SARS-CoV-2 infection. On the study more broadly: RNA in bulk from unsorted whole blood was sequenced, and chains were unpaired. Study-wide findings and caveats: Matches to VDJdb favored anti-spike CD8 responses and missed private and CD4 specificities.

Unique molecular identifier tags were affixed to discrete cDNA molecules. TCRdb passed the 5' RACE reads through MiXCR, listing each CDR3 protein once. The repertoire holds about 34,000 distinct CDR3 sequences, with roughly 6% as singletons. The table lists this clonotype with many counts. What it binds is unknown. CDR1 is GTSNPN, CDR2 SVGIG, per germline (reference sequence). This CDR3 comprises 17 residues. V shed 0 bases and J 7 bases; nucleotides not matched to a gene: 6. This receptor was obtained from an adult who was a healthcare worker with PCR-confirmed SARS-CoV-2 infection or an uninfected control (not recorded which). The chain employs TRBV30 and TRBJ2-1, with TRBD2 matching over 16 bases. Sequenced input: whole blood. CDR3 residues: CAWSVTGLAGGLNEQFF. The CDR3 DNA is TGTGCCTGGAGTGTAACGGGACTAGCGGGGGGGCTTAATGAGCAGTTCTTC.